The clone carrying this T cell receptor beta chain showed up just once. Its antigen is undetermined. An Oncomine TCR Beta short-read assay was used to sequence the DNA from cultured CD4+ T cells. Genomic DNA was extracted from cultured CD4+ T cells. TCRdb redid the calling of the PCR reads with MiXCR, one entry per CDR3 protein. This table has about 11,000 distinct CDR3 sequences, approximately 52% appearing once. The CDR3 length is 10 residues. V was cut by 0 bases and J by 8 bases, with 0 bases left in between. Germline V gene data show CDR1 as LNHDA and CDR2 as SQIVND (reference sequence). Treatment defined: approximately nine-day PBMC culture with coronavirus spike peptide pools or control peptides (ViraFEST assay). This entry comes from a study of vaccination and CD4 T cells after COVID-19. On the study more broadly: Researchers treated cells with overlapping spike peptides taken from SARS-CoV-2, HCoV-NL63, HCoV-OC43 and HCoV-229E.

The sample comprised CD4+ T cells from blood, cultured in vitro. This chain connects TRBV19 to TRBJ2-3; no firm D call. This receptor was taken from a human donor who had recovered from COVID-19. As DNA, the CDR3 is TGTGCCAGTAGTATAGATACGCAGTATTTT. Protein product: CASSIDTQYF. Drawing the rest from reference TRBV19 and TRBJ2-3, the complete variable domain is DGGITQSPKYLFRKEGQNVTLSCEQNLNHDAMYWYRQDPGQGLRLIYYSQIVNDFQKGDIAEGYSVSREKKESFPLTVTSAQKNPTAFYLCASSIDTQYFGPGTRLTVL.